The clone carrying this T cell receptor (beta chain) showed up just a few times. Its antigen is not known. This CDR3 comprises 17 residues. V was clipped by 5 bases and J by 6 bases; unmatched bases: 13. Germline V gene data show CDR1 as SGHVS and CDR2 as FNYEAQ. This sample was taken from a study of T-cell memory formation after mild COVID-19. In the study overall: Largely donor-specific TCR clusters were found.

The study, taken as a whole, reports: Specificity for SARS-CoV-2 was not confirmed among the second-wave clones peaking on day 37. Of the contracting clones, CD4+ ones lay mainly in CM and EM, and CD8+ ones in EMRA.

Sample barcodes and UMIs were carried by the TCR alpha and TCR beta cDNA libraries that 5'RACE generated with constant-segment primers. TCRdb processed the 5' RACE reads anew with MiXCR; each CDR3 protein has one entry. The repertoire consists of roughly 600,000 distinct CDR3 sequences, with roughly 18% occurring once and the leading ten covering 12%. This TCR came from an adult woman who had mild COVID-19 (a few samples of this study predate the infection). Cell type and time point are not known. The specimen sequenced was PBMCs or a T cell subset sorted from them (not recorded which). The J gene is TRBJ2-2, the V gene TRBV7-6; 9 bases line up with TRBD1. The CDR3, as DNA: TGTGCCAGCAGCACCCGTCCGGGACAGGGTACTTCCGGGGAGCTGTTTTTT. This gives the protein CASSTRPGQGTSGELFF.